These 13 T cell receptor beta chains share one sample of origin, sequenced in a study of long-term antiretroviral therapy in people with HIV. immunoSEQ v3.0 was run at survey level. The protocol was immunoSEQ multiplex PCR, while the TCRdb copy is restricted to in-frame clones and leaves out a portion. This table holds fewer than 40,000 clones, 70% to 90% found once. This material consisted of unsorted PBMCs, taken just before starting antiretroviral therapy. The receptors stem from a woman aged 18-29 years with HIV.

The chain is built from TRBV5-1 and TRBJ2-5; D remains ambiguous. Between the trimmed V and J ends, which lost 4 bases and 2 bases, there was a span of 12 bases. Germline CDR1 and CDR2: SGHRS and YFSETQ. This CDR3 has 14 amino acids. The CDR3, as DNA: TGCGCCAGCAGCGGTATAGGGATTCAAGAGACCCAGTACTTC. Its translation: CASSGIGIQETQYF.

In this sample, this clone turned up once. The chain couples TRBV21-1 to TRBJ2-3. TRBV21-1 is a pseudogene locus. This CDR3 has 15 residues. The CDR3 is CASTTGRVESDTQYF. CDR3 nucleotide sequence: TGTGCCAGCACCACGGGGCGGGTGGAATCAGATACGCAGTATTTT.

This clone was counted between two and nine times. The rearrangement uses TRBV19 and TRBJ1-5, with D uncertain. From germline, CDR1 is LNHDA and CDR2 SQIVND (reference sequence). CDR3 length: 13 residues. V lost 3 bases to trimming and J lost 5 bases, with 8 bases between them. The CDR3 is CASSMSHYQPQHF. CDR3 sequence (DNA): TGTGCCAGTAGTATGAGCCATTATCAGCCCCAGCATTTT.

The chain employs TRBV5-1 and TRBJ2-1, with 9 bases identical to TRBD2. V dropped 3 bases and J dropped 0; count of bases not matched to a gene: 16. There are 20 residues in the CDR3. Germline V gene data show CDR1 as SGHRS and CDR2 as YFSETQ. The CDR3 region has the DNA TGCGCCAGCAGCTCCCTTTGGCGGGAGGGCCCTTATAGCTCCTACAATGAGCAGTTCTTC. Encoded protein: CASSSLWREGPYSSYNEQFF. The whole variable domain, remainder taken from reference TRBV5-1 and TRBJ2-1, is KAGVTQTPRYLIKTRGQQVTLSCSPISGHRSVSWYQQTPGQGLQFLFEYFSETQRNKGNFPGRFSGRQFSNSRSEMNVSTLELGDSALYLCASSSLWREGPYSSYNEQFFGPGTRLTVL.

V is TRBV9 and J is TRBJ1-1; D unresolved. CDR1 is SGDLS and CDR2 is YYNGEE in the germline V gene. The CDR3 runs to 15 residues. The V end lost 0 bases, the J end lost 4 bases, and 13 bases lay between the germline ends. The CDR3 DNA reads TGTGCCAGCAGCGTAGAGGTGGGCGTGGGCACTGAAGCTTTCTTT. Protein sequence: CASSVEVGVGTEAFF. Based on the CDR3 plus reference TRBV9 and TRBJ1-1, the full variable domain is DSGVTQTPKHLITATGQRVTLRCSPRSGDLSVYWYQQSLDQGLQFLIQYYNGEERAKGNILERFSAQQFPDLHSELNLSSLELGDSALYFCASSVEVGVGTEAFFGQGTRLTVV.

The gene calls are TRBV4-2 and TRBJ2-1; 9 bases match TRBD1. After removal of 0 bases from V and 3 bases from J, the junction contained 6 bases not matched to a gene. This CDR3 spans 17 amino acids. Germline CDR1 and CDR2: LGHNA and YNFKEQ. CDR3 DNA: TGTGCCAGCAGCCAAGATCCTAGGACAGGGGTCTACAATGAGCAGTTCTTC. Protein product: CASSQDPRTGVYNEQFF.

This chain uses TRBV6-1 with TRBJ2-5, with 8 bases fitting TRBD2. The germline V gene has CDR1 MNHNS and CDR2 SASEGT. CDR3 length: 15 amino acids. V gave up 3 bases and J gave up 5 bases; unmatched junction bases: 8. CDR3 protein: CASSEGTRPQETQYF. The CDR3 region has the DNA TGTGCCAGCAGTGAGGGGACTAGACCTCAGGAGACCCAGTACTTC.

V gene TRBV7-2 combines with J gene TRBJ1-4; a weak D match, TRBD1 (5 bases). Germline assignment: CDR1 SGHTA and CDR2 FQGNSA. The CDR3 sequence is 15 residues long. Trimming removed 4 bases at V and 2 bases at J, with 11 bases between. The CDR3 is CASSSTGTTNEKLFF. In DNA, the CDR3 is TGTGCCAGCAGCTCAACGGGGACGACTAATGAAAAACTGTTTTTT.

This clone came up once. J is TRBJ1-2 and V is TRBV5-1; D call uncertain. The CDR3 is 15 residues long. Germline values: CDR1 SGHRS, CDR2 YFSETQ. Trimming stripped 0 bases from V and 0 bases from J, with 9 bases between. Written as DNA, the CDR3 is TGCGCCAGCAGCTTGGGCAGTTCCTCTAACTATGGCTACACCTTC. Translation gives CASSLGSSSNYGYTF.

The V call is TRBV19, the J call TRBJ1-1; D might be TRBD1 (5 bases). Trimming cost V 5 bases and J 5 bases, with 21 bases left between them. Germline V lookup: CDR1 LNHDA, CDR2 SQIVND (reference sequence). The CDR3 totals 16 residues. The CDR3 reads CASSFTGSGPRTEAFF. In nucleotides, the CDR3 is TGTGCCAGTAGTTTTACGGGGTCGGGACCTCGGACTGAAGCTTTCTTT.

The chain links TRBV19 to TRBJ2-7; TRBD1 aligns across 10 bases. V lost 7 bases, J lost 6 bases, and 6 bases stayed unmatched. This CDR3 spans 13 amino acids. Looked up from germline, CDR1 is LNHDA and CDR2 is SQIVND (reference sequence). The CDR3 nucleotides are TGTGCCAGTATGCCCGGACAGGGGGTCGAGCAGTACTTC. It encodes CASMPGQGVEQYF.

The chain uses TRBV7-8 and TRBJ2-3; D is unclear. CDR1 SGHVS and CDR2 FQNEAQ come from the germline V gene. CDR3 length equals 16 residues. Deletions cut 0 bases from V and 1 base from J, with 11 bases between. Here the CDR3 DNA reads TGTGCCAGCAGCTTAGCAGGGAACAGAGGCACAGATACGCAGTATTTT. Translating it yields CASSLAGNRGTDTQYF.

The chain carries TRBV12-5 and TRBJ1-2; no definite D call. The CDR3 extends over 13 amino acids. V shed 7 bases and J shed 3 bases, with 12 bases lying between them. Germline-derived CDR1 and CDR2 are LGHNT and FRNRAP. CDR3 nucleotide sequence: TGTGCTAGTGCCCTCTGGGCGGACTATGGCTACACCTTC. It is translated as CASALWADYGYTF.